This passage covers 20 T cell receptor beta chains from one sample sequenced in a study of cytomegalovirus exposure and HLA in healthy donors. The primer mix had 60 Vbeta and 13 Jbeta primers. The protocol was immunoSEQ multiplex PCR, while the TCRdb copy is restricted to in-frame clones and leaves out a portion. This repertoire shows some 150,000 clones, 65% to 90% found once; its top ten account for about 6.4%. The sample was PBMCs. The receptors here all came from a woman in her 50s in good health and CMV-seropositive.

CDR3 sequence: CASSHSIGPTGDTQYF. As DNA, the CDR3 is TGTGCCAGCAGCCATTCGATCGGGCCCACAGGAGATACGCAGTATTTT. This chain connects TRBV13 to TRBJ2-3, with a possible D match to TRBD1 (5 bases). Looked up from germline, CDR1 is PRHDT and CDR2 is FYEKMQ (reference sequence). The CDR3 contains 16 residues. V lost 5 bases and J 5 bases, leaving 20 bases between the germline ends.

The chain carries TRBV7-6 and TRBJ1-6; the D gene is possibly TRBD1 (5 bases). There are 15 residues in the CDR3. V was cut by 0 bases and J by 10 bases, with 13 bases left in between. Germline CDR1 and CDR2: SGHVS and FNYEAQ. The CDR3 nucleotides read TGTGCCAGCAGCTTAGCGCAGGGCTCCGGGTCACCCCTCCACTTT. It codes for CASSLAQGSGSPLHF.

Of note for this clone: Other DNA sequences in the same sample also yield this CDR3. The V gene is TRBV6-5, the J gene TRBJ2-3, with 7 bases matching TRBD1. Germline CDR1 and CDR2: MNHEY and SVGAGI. Unmatched junction bases numbered 2, after V lost 5 bases and J lost 0 bases. The CDR3 covers 14 residues. This CDR3 reads CASSPTGSTDTQYF. DNA for the CDR3: TGTGCCAGCAGTCCGACAGGGAGCACAGATACGCAGTATTTT.

V gene TRBV7-9 combines with J gene TRBJ1-2; D ambiguous. Trimming removed 5 bases from V and 12 bases from J, with 10 bases in between. From germline, CDR1 is SEHNR and CDR2 FQNEAQ (reference sequence). There are 10 residues in the CDR3. The CDR3 reads CASSTDGDTF. CDR3 DNA: TGTGCCAGCAGCACGGACGGGGACACCTTC.

The gene calls are TRBV7-8 and TRBJ2-1; 10 nucleotides agree with TRBD2. The length of the CDR3 is 16 residues. V lost 5 bases to trimming and J lost 0 bases; unmatched junction nucleotides: 4. Per germline, CDR1 SGHVS and CDR2 FQNEAQ. The CDR3 region is CASSTSGKSSYNEQFF. The CDR3 DNA is TGTGCCAGCAGCACTAGCGGGAAAAGCTCCTACAATGAGCAGTTCTTC. The whole variable domain, remainder taken from reference TRBV7-8 and TRBJ2-1, is GAGVSQSPRYKVAKRGQDVALRCDPISGHVSLFWYQQALGQGPEFLTYFQNEAQLDKSGLPSDRFFAERPEGSVSTLKIQRTQQEDSAVYLCASSTSGKSSYNEQFFGPGTRLTVL.

The chain combines TRBV18 with TRBJ1-1, with no clear D. V was clipped by 8 bases and J by 1 base, with 11 bases between them. Germline CDR1 and CDR2: KGHSH and LQKENI. This CDR3 has 13 residues. The CDR3 DNA reads as TGTGCCAGCCTTCCGGACTGGAACACTGAAGCTTTCTTT. Translating gives CASLPDWNTEAFF. Filled out from reference TRBV18 and TRBJ1-1, the complete variable domain reads NAGVMQNPRHLVRRRGQEARLRCSPMKGHSHVYWYRQLPEEGLKFMVYLQKENIIDESGMPKERFSAEFPKEGPSILRIQQVVRGDSAAYFCASLPDWNTEAFFGQGTRLTVV.

As DNA, the CDR3 is TGTGCCAGCAGCCCCTGGGCTAGCGGGGGGGAGCAGTACTTC. Residues: CASSPWASGGEQYF. The chain carries TRBV7-6 and TRBJ2-7; TRBD2 matches 11 bases. V was pared by 5 bases and J by 7 bases, with 7 bases of the junction left unmatched. From germline, CDR1 is SGHVS and CDR2 FNYEAQ. The CDR3 runs to 14 residues.

This chain joins TRBV5-6 and TRBJ1-1, with no clear D. The germline CDR1 and CDR2 sequences are SGHDT and YYEEEE. This CDR3 has 14 amino acids. V was pared by 0 bases and J by 1 base, with 7 bases between. CDR3 nucleotides: TGTGCCAGCAGCTTGGGCGCAGGGAACACTGAAGCTTTCTTT. Amino acids: CASSLGAGNTEAFF.

The chain is built from TRBV5-1 and TRBJ2-5; TRBD2 aligns across 8 bases. The closer fit of TRBJ2-7 to the DNA end suggests the J call may be wrong. Germline loops: CDR1 SGHRS, CDR2 YFSETQ. CDR3 length: 15 amino acids. CDR3 coding DNA: TGCGCCAGCAGCTTGGCCCAGCCCGGGAGGGACGAGCAGTACTTC. Amino acids: CASSLAQPGRDEQYF.

The V gene is TRBV14, the J gene TRBJ2-1, with D possibly TRBD2 on 5 matching bases. Germline V gene sequence: CDR1 SGHDN, CDR2 FVKESK. The V and J ends lost 4 bases and 5 bases respectively, with 15 bases between them. This CDR3 is 15 amino acids long. The CDR3 DNA reads as TGTGCCAGCAGCCCCACACCTAAGAGGGACAATGAGCAGTTCTTC. This gives the protein CASSPTPKRDNEQFF.

This clone was seen only once. The chain joins TRBV11-3 to TRBJ1-2; D is possibly TRBD1 (6 bases). Per the germline V gene, CDR1 is SGHNT and CDR2 is YENEEA. The CDR3 extends over 17 amino acids. Deletions cut 3 bases from V and 0 bases from J, with 17 bases between. The CDR3 protein is CASSFGGAGLPNYGYTF. DNA of the CDR3: TGTGCCAGCAGCTTCGGGGGGGCAGGGCTGCCTAACTATGGCTACACCTTC.

The chain employs TRBV7-8 and TRBJ2-3; D gene uncertain. The CDR3 has 15 amino acids. Trimming took off 5 bases at V and 3 bases at J, with 15 bases between the two ends. Germline CDR1 reads SGHVS; CDR2 reads FQNEAQ. CDR3 region: CASSPASLGTDTQYF. The CDR3 DNA reads as TGTGCCAGCAGCCCCGCGTCCCTCGGGACAGATACGCAGTATTTT.

The chain combines TRBV4-3 with TRBJ2-7; no reliable D call. Germline CDR1 and CDR2: LGHNA and YSLEER. The V end was cut by 1 base, the J end by 3 bases, with 7 bases between. The CDR3 contains 13 residues. The chain's CDR3 is CASSQARGYEQYF. The CDR3 DNA reads TGCGCCAGCAGCCAAGCTCGAGGCTACGAGCAGTACTTC.

The CDR3 bases are TGTGCCAGCAGCGTCTCGACAGGGGGAAGAGGTACGCAGTATTTT. Translating gives CASSVSTGGRGTQYF. V is TRBV9 and J is TRBJ2-3; 9 bases are a match to TRBD1. From germline, CDR1 is SGDLS and CDR2 YYNGEE. Trimming cost V 2 bases and J 8 bases; bases outside gene matches: 9. The CDR3 contains 15 residues.

A note on this clone: The junction shows a germline mismatch at one end, possibly a read error. This chain connects TRBV7-9 to TRBJ2-3; D remains ambiguous. Germline V gene data show CDR1 as SEHNR and CDR2 as FQNEAQ (reference sequence). CDR3 size: 12 residues. This chain's CDR3 is CSSSYITDTQYF. CDR3 DNA sequence: TGTTCCAGCAGCTACATCACAGATACGCAGTATTTT.

The rearrangement joins TRBV5-5 to TRBJ1-1; 9 bases line up with TRBD1. J lost 6 bases, V lost 2 bases, and 2 bases had no gene match. The CDR3 is 13 residues long. Germline V lookup: CDR1 SGHKS, CDR2 YYEKEE (reference sequence). The chain's CDR3 is CASSLTGGSEAFF. The CDR3 bases are TGTGCCAGCAGCTTAACAGGGGGCTCTGAAGCTTTCTTT.

J is TRBJ1-2 and V is TRBV30; 8 nucleotides match TRBD1. The CDR3 consists of 14 residues. CDR1 is GTSNPN and CDR2 is SVGIG in the germline V gene (reference sequence). V gave up 3 bases and J gave up 8 bases; unmatched junction bases: 11. The CDR3 nucleotides are TGTGCCTGGAGCCCCACAGGGGGTTTCTGGGGCTACACCTTC. Translation gives CAWSPTGGFWGYTF.

J is TRBJ1-1 and V is TRBV25-1; a weak D match, TRBD1 (6 bases). Germline loops: CDR1 MGHDK, CDR2 SYGVNS. V gave up 3 bases and J gave up 1 base, with 9 bases separating them. The length of the CDR3 is 14 residues. Here the CDR3 reads CASSDLGQNTEAFF. In DNA form, the CDR3 reads TGTGCCAGCAGTGACCTGGGACAGAACACTGAAGCTTTCTTT.

Concerning this clone itself: In the same sample, other DNA sequences code for this CDR3. The gene calls are TRBV9 and TRBJ1-3, with TRBD1 matching 7 bases. V lost 3 bases, J lost 3 bases, and 3 bases stayed unmatched. Germline V lookup: CDR1 SGDLS, CDR2 YYNGEE. The CDR3 is made up of 14 amino acids. Here the CDR3 DNA reads TGTGCCAGCAGCGACAGGGGATATGGAAACACCATATATTTT. Amino acids: CASSDRGYGNTIYF.

The J gene is TRBJ2-7, the V gene TRBV2; weak D call: TRBD1 (5 bases). CDR1 is SNHLY, CDR2 FYNNEI, per germline. Trimming took 7 bases from V and 4 from J, leaving 11 bases between them. The CDR3 loop spans 12 amino acids. CDR3 in DNA: TGTGCCAGCACCAGGGCAGGGTACGAGCAGTACTTC. As protein: CASTRAGYEQYF.